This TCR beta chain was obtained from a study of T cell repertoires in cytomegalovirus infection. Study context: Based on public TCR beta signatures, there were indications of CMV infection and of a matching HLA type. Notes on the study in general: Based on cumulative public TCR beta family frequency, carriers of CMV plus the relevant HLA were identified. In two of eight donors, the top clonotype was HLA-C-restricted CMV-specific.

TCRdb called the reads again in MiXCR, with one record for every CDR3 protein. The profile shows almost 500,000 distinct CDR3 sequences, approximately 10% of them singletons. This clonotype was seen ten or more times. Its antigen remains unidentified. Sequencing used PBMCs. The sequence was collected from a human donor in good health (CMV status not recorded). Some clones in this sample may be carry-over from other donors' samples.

DNA of the CDR3: TGCGCCAGCGTGAAGGGGGCCAGTGGCGAAAAACTGTTTTTT. The encoded protein is CASVKGASGEKLFF. The gene calls are TRBV4-1 and TRBJ1-4, with 7 bases identical to TRBD1. V dropped 8 bases and J dropped 8; count of bases not matched to a gene: 11. The V gene's germline CDR1 is MGHRA and CDR2 YSYEKL. CDR3 length equals 14 residues.